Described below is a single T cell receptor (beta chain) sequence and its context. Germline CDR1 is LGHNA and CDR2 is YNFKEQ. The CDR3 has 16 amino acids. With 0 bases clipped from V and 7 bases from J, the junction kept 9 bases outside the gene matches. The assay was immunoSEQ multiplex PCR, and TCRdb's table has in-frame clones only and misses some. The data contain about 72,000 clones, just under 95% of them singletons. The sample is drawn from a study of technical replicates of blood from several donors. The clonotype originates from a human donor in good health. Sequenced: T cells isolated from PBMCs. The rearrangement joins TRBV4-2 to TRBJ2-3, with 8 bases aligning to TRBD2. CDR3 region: CASSQEWSGSYNTQYF. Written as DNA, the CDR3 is TGTGCCAGCAGCCAAGAATGGAGCGGGAGTTATAATACGCAGTATTTT.